Shown below are 25 T cell receptor beta chains from a single sample sequenced in a study of cytomegalovirus exposure and HLA in healthy donors. 60 Vbeta and 13 Jbeta primers were used in PCR. Data came from immunoSEQ multiplex PCR; TCRdb stores just in-frame clones and leaves some out. Of roughly 180,000 clones listed, about 68% were seen once; the top ten hold 2.5%. The specimen was PBMCs. All receptors derive from a female donor in good health and CMV-seronegative.

This chain uses TRBV6-5 with TRBJ2-7, with TRBD1 matching over 8 bases. V lost 4 bases, J lost 2 bases, and 10 bases stayed unmatched. The length of the CDR3 is 16 residues. Germline-derived CDR1 and CDR2 are MNHEY and SVGAGI. The CDR3 region is CASSSVTGTGPYEQYF. CDR3 in DNA: TGTGCCAGCAGTTCCGTGACCGGGACAGGTCCCTACGAGCAGTACTTC.

The rearrangement joins TRBV9 to TRBJ1-5; a possible D gene is TRBD1 (5 bases). Germline CDR1 SGDLS, CDR2 YYNGEE. V was pared by 0 bases and J by 5 bases, with 9 bases between. This CDR3 has 14 residues. The CDR3 protein is CASSVGRGDQPQHF. DNA for the CDR3: TGTGCCAGCAGCGTAGGACGGGGGGATCAGCCCCAGCATTTT.

Here the CDR3 reads CASRRDRENNYGYTF. CDR3 DNA: TGTGCCAGCAGAAGGGACAGGGAGAATAACTATGGCTACACCTTC. The rearrangement joins TRBV5-5 to TRBJ1-2; 9 bases are shared with TRBD1. J gave up 1 base and V 5 bases, and 6 bases lay outside the gene matches. The CDR3 totals 15 residues. The germline V gene has CDR1 SGHKS and CDR2 YYEKEE (reference sequence).

V is TRBV19 and J is TRBJ1-1; 9 bases map to TRBD1. Unmatched junction bases numbered 3, after V lost 3 bases and J lost 4 bases. The CDR3 covers 14 residues. Looked up from germline, CDR1 is LNHDA and CDR2 is SQIVND (reference sequence). The CDR3 bases are TGTGCCAGTAGTATGGGGACAGGGCCCACTGAAGCTTTCTTT. Its translation: CASSMGTGPTEAFF.

V gene TRBV4-1 combines with J gene TRBJ1-6; D is unresolved. Germline CDR1 reads MGHRA; CDR2 reads YSYEKL. V was cut by 5 bases and J by 6 bases, with 11 bases left in between. This CDR3 region has 14 residues. CDR3 in amino acids: CASSWEYGNSPLHF. The DNA for the CDR3 is TGCGCCAGCAGCTGGGAGTACGGTAATTCACCCCTCCACTTT.

V usage is TRBV6-1 and J usage is TRBJ2-1, with no clear D. Germline V gene lookup returns CDR1 MNHNS and CDR2 SASEGT. The CDR3 runs 16 residues. Deletions cut 4 bases from V and 9 bases from J, with 22 bases between. The CDR3 spells CASSAQAEVQIIEQFF. CDR3 nucleotides: TGTGCCAGCAGTGCCCAGGCAGAAGTCCAGATCATTGAGCAGTTCTTC.

The CDR3 region has the DNA TGTGCCAGCAGCTTGGGACTGGCGAACACTGAAGCTTTCTTT. Protein product: CASSLGLANTEAFF. The V and J genes are TRBV5-5 and TRBJ1-1; no definite D call. The CDR3 is made up of 14 amino acids. Per germline, CDR1 SGHKS and CDR2 YYEKEE (reference sequence). V was trimmed by 0 bases and J by 1 base, leaving 7 bases between them.

J is TRBJ2-6 and V is TRBV5-4; TRBD2 agrees at 7 bases. Germline assignment: CDR1 SGHNT and CDR2 YYREEE (reference sequence). This CDR3 has 14 amino acids. J was trimmed by 1 base and V by 5 bases; bases with no gene match: 0. This CDR3 is CASRGGSGANVLTF. Here the CDR3 DNA reads TGTGCCAGCAGGGGGGGGTCTGGGGCCAACGTCCTGACTTTC. Full variable domain (rest looked up from reference TRBV5-4 and TRBJ2-6): ETGVTQSPTHLIKTRGQQVTLRCSSQSGHNTVSWYQQALGQGPQFIFQYYREEENGRGNFPPRFSGLQFPNYSSELNVNALELDDSALYLCASRGGSGANVLTFGAGSRLTVL.

This sequence joins TRBV30 and TRBJ2-2; the D gene is possibly TRBD1 (6 bases). The CDR3 extends over 15 amino acids. Germline V CDR1 and CDR2: GTSNPN, SVGIG (reference sequence). V was clipped by 1 base and J by 7 bases, with 16 bases between them. Here the CDR3 reads CAWSADLVRGGELFF. The DNA of the CDR3 is TGTGCCTGGAGTGCCGACCTGGTCAGGGGCGGGGAGCTGTTTTTT.

CDR3 in DNA: TGTGCCAGCAGCACCCGGGACAGGGGTCGTTCACCCCTCCACTTT. It translates to CASSTRDRGRSPLHF. The chain is built from TRBV9 and TRBJ1-6; TRBD1 matches at 10 bases. Germline V gene sequence: CDR1 SGDLS, CDR2 YYNGEE. This CDR3 contains 15 residues. After removal of 4 bases from V and 9 bases from J, the junction contained 7 bases not matched to a gene.

The V gene is TRBV4-3, the J gene TRBJ2-3; 8 nucleotides agree with TRBD1. Germline trimming cut 1 base from V and 4 bases from J; bases unmatched to any gene: 4. The CDR3 totals 15 residues. Looked up from germline, CDR1 is LGHNA and CDR2 is YSLEER. The CDR3 DNA is TGCGCCAGCAGCCAAGTGCAGGGGGCCGCAGATACGCAGTATTTT. It is translated as CASSQVQGAADTQYF.

The chain links TRBV6-1 to TRBJ1-5; no clear D gene. This CDR3 is 14 amino acids long. CDR1 and CDR2 (germline): MNHNS, SASEGT. V was shortened by 1 base and J by 5 bases, with 9 bases between the two germline ends. The CDR3 bases are TGTGCCAGCAGTGAAGGGGCAAGTTATCAGCCCCAGCATTTT. Translating it yields CASSEGASYQPQHF.

This rearrangement joins TRBV28 to TRBJ1-6; maybe TRBD1 (5 bases). This CDR3 comprises 14 residues. From germline, CDR1 is MDHEN and CDR2 SYDVKM. Deletions cut 6 bases from V and 6 bases from J, with 12 bases between. For the CDR3, the DNA is TGTGCCAGCAGCCTCGGGACTGCTAATTCACCCCTCCACTTT. This translates into CASSLGTANSPLHF. Together with reference TRBV28 and TRBJ1-6, the CDR3 gives the full variable domain: DVKVTQSSRYLVKRTGEKVFLECVQDMDHENMFWYRQDPGLGLRLIYFSYDVKMKEKGDIPEGYSVSREKKERFSLILESASTNQTSMYLCASSLGTANSPLHFGNGTRLTVT.

The genes are TRBV2 and TRBJ1-4; D perhaps matches TRBD1 (5 bases). Trimming left V 6 bases short and J 5 bases short, with 13 bases between. Germline V lookup: CDR1 SNHLY, CDR2 FYNNEI. The CDR3 consists of 14 residues. CDR3 in DNA: TGTGCCAGCAGGGGGGGTGGGACCAATGAAAAACTGTTTTTT. This codes for CASRGGGTNEKLFF. Supplemented by reference TRBV2 and TRBJ1-4, the full variable domain reads EPEVTQTPSHQVTQMGQEVILRCVPISNHLYFYWYRQILGQKVEFLVSFYNNEISEKSEIFDDQFSVERPDGSNFTLKIRSTKLEDSAMYFCASRGGGTNEKLFFGSGTQLSVL.

This chain uses TRBV13 with TRBJ2-5, with 7 bases matching TRBD1. The germline gives CDR1 PRHDT, CDR2 FYEKMQ (reference sequence). The trim removed 5 bases at V and 3 bases at J, leaving 15 bases unmatched. This CDR3 has 17 residues. The CDR3 nucleotides read TGTGCCAGCAGCCTGACCCAGAGGGGGCGCGTGGAAGAGACCCAGTACTTC. Its translation: CASSLTQRGRVEETQYF.

This chain links TRBV5-4 with TRBJ2-7; 9 positions agree with TRBD1. Trimming at V came to 0 bases and at J to 2 bases, leaving 3 bases not matched to a gene. CDR3 length: 15 residues. Germline V gene data show CDR1 as SGHNT and CDR2 as YYREEE (reference sequence). DNA of the CDR3: TGTGCCAGCAGCTTGGCGGGGACAGGGACCTACGAGCAGTACTTC. Its protein is CASSLAGTGTYEQYF.

V is TRBV4-3 and J is TRBJ2-3, with 8 bases that match TRBD2. The CDR3 covers 16 residues. The V and J ends lost 4 bases and 4 bases, in that order; junction bases with no gene match: 10. Per the germline V gene, CDR1 is LGHNA and CDR2 is YSLEER. CDR3 amino acids: CASSPGTGTRADTQYF. As DNA, the CDR3 is TGCGCCAGCAGCCCGGGCACCGGGACTAGAGCAGATACGCAGTATTTT.

This clone was seen just once. An end of the junction does not agree with germline; a read error may underlie this. The gene calls are TRBV7-9 and TRBJ2-7; the match to TRBD2 covers 7 bases. This CDR3 is built from 16 residues. Germline V gives CDR1 SEHNR, CDR2 FQNEAQ (reference sequence). The CDR3 protein is CVSTGEGGRESHEQYF. The CDR3 DNA is TGTGTCAGCACCGGGGAGGGTGGCAGGGAAAGCCACGAGCAGTACTTC.

This sequence joins TRBV2 and TRBJ2-7; D call uncertain. Germline V lookup: CDR1 SNHLY, CDR2 FYNNEI. V lost 6 bases, J lost 3 bases, and 6 bases lay in between. The CDR3 loop spans 11 amino acids. CDR3: CASSEVYEQYF. The CDR3 DNA follows: TGTGCCAGCAGCGAGGTCTACGAGCAGTACTTC.

The V call is TRBV6-5, the J call TRBJ2-2; tentatively, D is TRBD2 (6 bases). V shed 1 base and J shed 5 bases, with 8 bases lying between them. This CDR3 has 14 residues. CDR1 and CDR2 from the germline V gene are MNHEY and SVGAGI. CDR3 nucleotide sequence: TGTGCCAGCAGTTACTTCGGGGGTACCGGGGAGCTGTTTTTT. Protein sequence: CASSYFGGTGELFF.

V usage is TRBV7-3 and J usage is TRBJ2-1, with 11 bases matching TRBD1. CDR1 is SGHTA, CDR2 FQGTGA, per germline. The CDR3 sequence is 15 residues long. The J segment lost 7 bases and the V segment lost 5 bases, leaving 7 bases of the junction unmatched. CDR3: CASSPTGTGGNEQFF. The DNA for the CDR3 is TGTGCCAGCAGCCCAACGGGGACAGGGGGGAATGAGCAGTTCTTC.

V is TRBV7-2 and J is TRBJ1-6; D possibly corresponds to TRBD1 (6 bases). Germline V gene data show CDR1 as SGHTA and CDR2 as FQGNSA. Trimming stripped 8 bases from V and 0 bases from J, with 8 bases between. The CDR3 spans 14 residues. The CDR3 loop reads CASHRDSYNSPLHF. The CDR3 coding sequence is TGTGCCAGCCACAGGGACTCCTATAATTCACCCCTCCACTTT.

The chain employs TRBV11-2 and TRBJ1-4; possible D gene TRBD1, 5 bases. The CDR3 totals 17 residues. Germline lookup yields CDR1 SGHAT and CDR2 FQNNGV. V lost 1 base to trimming and J lost 8 bases, with 20 bases between them. CDR3 region: CASSLAWSQGTREKLFF. In DNA form, the CDR3 reads TGTGCCAGCAGCTTAGCCTGGTCCCAGGGCACGAGGGAAAAACTGTTTTTT. The variable domain in full, with the rest retrieved from reference TRBV11-2 and TRBJ1-4, is EAGVAQSPRYKIIEKRQSVAFWCNPISGHATLYWYQQILGQGPKLLIQFQNNGVVDDSQLPKDRFSAERLKGVDSTLKIQPAKLEDSAVYLCASSLAWSQGTREKLFFGSGTQLSVL.

To note about this clone: One end of the junction varies from germline; a read error may be responsible. This chain uses TRBV9 with TRBJ1-2; D is possibly TRBD1 (5 bases). The length of the CDR3 is 13 residues. Germline V gene sequence: CDR1 SGDLS, CDR2 YYNGEE. Written as DNA, the CDR3 is TGTGCCAGCAGCGTAGGATGGCAGGGCGCACCCAATTTC. Residues: CASSVGWQGAPNF.

The rearrangement uses TRBV27 and TRBJ2-5, with a tentative D call TRBD2 (5 bases). CDR3 length: 12 amino acids. From germline, CDR1 is MNHEY and CDR2 SMNVEV (reference sequence). The ends were cut back, 10 bases at V and 5 bases at J, with 14 bases in the middle. In DNA, the CDR3 is TGTGCCACCCGGACTGTCCAGGAGACCCAGTACTTC. It specifies CATRTVQETQYF.